The entry that follows covers one T cell receptor beta chain sequence. Breast cancer patients provided tissue from their axillary draining lymph nodes. The ends lost 4 bases at V and 2 bases at J; junction bases unmatched: 3. The CDR3 is 15 amino acids. Germline lookup yields CDR1 LGHNA and CDR2 YNFKEQ. The sample originates from a study of breast tumors, draining lymph nodes, adjacent tissues. Each CDR3 protein is one row after TCRdb ran MiXCR on the multiplex PCR reads. This table holds about 130,000 distinct CDR3 sequences, just under 20% found once. Sequenced material: axillary lymph node tissue. This rearrangement joins TRBV4-2 to TRBJ1-3, with 9 bases aligning to TRBD1. This TCR came from a female donor with breast cancer. Some clones in this sample may be carry-over from other donors' samples. The CDR3 region is CASSPGQGPGNTIYF. The CDR3 nucleotides read TGTGCCAGCAGCCCGGGACAGGGACCTGGAAACACCATATATTTT.